The 19 T cell receptor beta chains in this list originate from one sample, sequenced in a study of molecular identifiers for immune sequencing clone quantification. One entry per CDR3 protein results from TCRdb running MiXCR on the PCR reads. The sample has approximately 12,000 distinct CDR3 sequences, approximately 15% seen once; the top ten hold around 1.7%. Sequencing was done on a sample of naive CD8+ T cells from blood, with Jurkat cell RNA spiked in. Subset here: FACS-sorted CD8+CD4-CCR7+CD45RA+ naive T cells. Receptors were obtained from a human donor in good health. Some libraries in this study had Jurkat cell RNA spiked in.

This clonotype is medium-sized. V usage is TRBV14 and J usage is TRBJ2-1; D ambiguous. The germline CDR1 and CDR2 sequences are SGHDN and FVKESK. The CDR3 is 12 residues long. The V end lost 0 bases, the J end lost 12 bases, and 9 bases lay between the germline ends. The CDR3 is CASSQDPSRQFF. The CDR3, as DNA: TGTGCCAGCAGCCAAGATCCTAGTCGGCAGTTCTTC.

Remarks on this clonotype: This may come from a read error, since a much larger clone is one base off. In this CDR3 the conserved last residue, phenylalanine or tryptophan, is missing, so a read error is likely. The rearrangement joins TRBV7-8 to TRBJ1-1; the D gene is possibly TRBD1 (5 bases). The germline gives CDR1 SGHVS, CDR2 FQNEAQ. V was cut by 3 bases and J by 7 bases, with 12 bases left in between. The CDR3 totals 13 residues. CDR3 amino acids: CASSLGRGFEAFL. The DNA of the CDR3 is TGTGCCAGCAGCTTGGGGCGGGGTTTTGAAGCTTTCCTT.

This clonotype has at least ten counts. This chain links TRBV30 with TRBJ2-2; no definite D call. V was cut by 0 bases and J by 0 bases, with 8 bases left in between. This CDR3 spans 15 amino acids. Germline CDR1 is GTSNPN and CDR2 is SVGIG (reference sequence). As DNA, the CDR3 is TGTGCCTGGAGTGTACTTTACCCGAACACCGGGGAGCTGTTTTTT. This translates into CAWSVLYPNTGELFF.

This clonotype was picked up many times. The rearrangement joins TRBV11-2 to TRBJ2-1; 9 positions match TRBD1. Germline CDR1 SGHAT, CDR2 FQNNGV. V was pared by 4 bases and J by 8 bases, with 9 bases of the junction left unmatched. This CDR3 comprises 15 residues. CDR3 residues: CASSSPGQGLYEQFF. Here the CDR3 DNA reads TGTGCCAGCAGCTCCCCGGGACAGGGTTTGTATGAGCAGTTCTTC.

By share of the sample, this clonotype is medium-sized. The chain employs TRBV27 and TRBJ2-7, with TRBD2 matching over 9 bases. Trimming removed 2 bases from V and 1 base from J; junction bases left unmatched: 0. Germline CDR1 and CDR2: MNHEY and SMNVEV (reference sequence). This CDR3 contains 14 residues. CDR3 sequence (DNA): TGTGCCAGCAGTTTACTAGCGGGATCCTACGAGCAGTACTTC. This sequence encodes CASSLLAGSYEQYF.

This clonotype is medium-sized in the sample. Written as DNA, the CDR3 is TGTGCCGGAGACGACGGACTGAACACTGAAGCTTTCTTT. It codes for CAGDDGLNTEAFF. The chain joins TRBV6-1 to TRBJ1-1; unclear D gene. Trimming pared 11 bases from V and 0 bases from J, leaving 13 bases between. The germline V gene has CDR1 MNHNS and CDR2 SASEGT. The CDR3 length is 13 residues.

Concerning this clonotype itself: Sequence at one end of the junction differs from germline and may be a read error. The rearrangement uses TRBV7-9 and TRBJ2-3; D gene unclear. The CDR3 has 17 residues. Germline V gives CDR1 SEHNR, CDR2 FQNEAQ (reference sequence). CDR3 nucleotide sequence: TGTGCCAGCAGCGGCTTTGCAGTCACACCCGACACAGATACGCGGTATTTT. Amino acid sequence: CASSGFAVTPDTDTRYF.

This clonotype is deemed medium-sized (0.01 to 0.1%). This sequence joins TRBV6-1 and TRBJ1-5, with TRBD1 matching over 8 bases. The CDR3 runs to 14 residues. V dropped 6 bases and J dropped 9; count of bases not matched to a gene: 10. The germline V gene encodes CDR1 MNHNS and CDR2 SASEGT. Written as DNA, the CDR3 is TGTGCCAGCAGCGCAGGGGGCGAGTCGCGGCCCCAGCATTTT. It translates to CASSAGGESRPQHF.

Details on this clonotype: Being one base from a much bigger clone, this may be a read error. The chain employs TRBV28 and TRBJ1-5, with D perhaps matching TRBD1 (6 bases). Germline values: CDR1 MDHEN, CDR2 SYDVKM. This CDR3 is built from 14 residues. For the CDR3, the DNA is TGTGCCAGCAGTTTGGGGGGGGGCAATCAGCTCCAGCATTTT. Its translation is CASSLGGGNQLQHF.

This clonotype was recorded many times. J is TRBJ2-7 and V is TRBV28; tentative D call: TRBD1 (6 bases). The CDR3 is 15 residues long. Germline lookup yields CDR1 MDHEN and CDR2 SYDVKM. V was shortened by 6 bases and J by 3 bases, with 18 bases between the two germline ends. In DNA, the CDR3 is TGTGCCAGCAGCGCCCAAAACAGGGCCGTCTACGAGCAGTACTTC. Translating gives CASSAQNRAVYEQYF.

By proportion, this clonotype is medium-sized. The chain has TRBV7-8 and TRBJ1-4; TRBD1 is a possible D gene (5 bases). Looked up from germline, CDR1 is SGHVS and CDR2 is FQNEAQ. CDR3 length: 19 amino acids. The ends were cut back, 0 bases at V and 1 base at J, with 18 bases in the middle. CDR3: CASSLAPGSGSGTNEKLFF. CDR3 coding DNA: TGTGCCAGCAGCTTAGCGCCGGGTTCAGGGAGCGGAACTAATGAAAAACTGTTTTTT. Combining the CDR3 with reference TRBV7-8 and TRBJ1-4 gives the whole variable domain GAGVSQSPRYKVAKRGQDVALRCDPISGHVSLFWYQQALGQGPEFLTYFQNEAQLDKSGLPSDRFFAERPEGSVSTLKIQRTQQEDSAVYLCASSLAPGSGSGTNEKLFFGSGTQLSVL.

This clonotype is judged medium-sized. The chain couples TRBV9 to TRBJ2-3, with D possibly TRBD1 on 6 matching bases. CDR3 length equals 15 residues. Germline values: CDR1 SGDLS, CDR2 YYNGEE. The V end lost 4 bases, the J end lost 3 bases, and 15 bases lay between the germline ends. The CDR3 DNA reads as TGTGCCAGCAGCTCCCACGCAGGGGAAACAGATACGCAGTATTTT. Translated: CASSSHAGETDTQYF.

Remarks on this clonotype: One end of the junction is discordant with germline, which a read error may explain. The chain recombines TRBV4-3 with TRBJ2-7; 12 bases line up with TRBD2. CDR3 size: 15 residues. CDR1 is LGHNA and CDR2 is YSLEER in the germline V gene. The CDR3 protein is CASSHLAGGPYEQCF. The CDR3 coding sequence is TGCGCCAGCAGCCACCTAGCGGGAGGGCCCTACGAGCAGTGCTTC.

Ten or more counts support this clonotype. The rearrangement uses TRBV11-3 and TRBJ1-1; D unresolved. Trimming pared 5 bases from V and 0 bases from J, leaving 13 bases between. The CDR3 is made up of 15 amino acids. CDR1 SGHNT and CDR2 YENEEA come from the germline V gene. The CDR3 sequence is CASSLTTNLNTEAFF. The CDR3 DNA is TGTGCCAGCAGCCTGACGACTAATCTGAACACTGAAGCTTTCTTT.

This clonotype was recorded a few times. The chain carries TRBV7-2 and TRBJ2-7; D remains unclear. Germline-derived CDR1 and CDR2 are SGHTA and FQGNSA. The CDR3 totals 11 residues. V lost 5 bases to trimming and J lost 0 bases, with 2 bases between them. The CDR3 nucleotides are TGTGCCAGCAGCGCCTCCTACGAGCAGTACTTC. It encodes CASSASYEQYF.

The CDR3 loop reads CASSLGENTEAFF. The CDR3 DNA follows: TGTGCCAGCAGTTTGGGAGAGAACACTGAAGCTTTCTTT. This chain joins TRBV12-3 or TRBV12-4 and TRBJ1-1; no reliable D call. The V end lost 3 bases, the J end lost 1 base, and 6 bases lay between the germline ends. This CDR3 region has 13 residues.

In the case of this clonotype: This may come from a read error, since a much larger clone is one base off. Because it lacks the conserved phenylalanine or tryptophan at the end, this CDR3 is likely a read error. The V call is TRBV29-1, the J call TRBJ2-7; 13 positions match TRBD2. The CDR3 is 15 residues long. Per the germline V gene, CDR1 is SQVTM and CDR2 is ANQGSEA. This chain's CDR3 is CGVLGLAGVGYEQYI. The CDR3 nucleotides are TGCGGCGTTCTTGGACTAGCGGGAGTTGGCTACGAGCAGTACATC.

Many counts were recorded for this clonotype. V is TRBV5-6 and J is TRBJ2-7; a possible D gene is TRBD1 (5 bases). The V end was cut by 4 bases, the J end by 1 base, with 9 bases between. CDR3 length equals 13 residues. Germline V gene sequence: CDR1 SGHDT, CDR2 YYEEEE. The CDR3 DNA reads TGTGCCAGCAGCCCCGGACATTCCTACGAGCAGTACTTC. Translating gives CASSPGHSYEQYF.

Worth noting for this clonotype: This may come from a read error, since a much larger clone is one base off. The chain has TRBV24-1 and TRBJ2-5, with D tentatively TRBD1 (6 bases). The length of the CDR3 is 14 residues. Trimming took 4 bases from V and 2 from J, leaving 10 bases between them. CDR1 and CDR2 (germline): KGHDR, SFDVKD. This CDR3 reads CATSDRGGQETQYF. CDR3 DNA: TGTGCCACCAGTGACAGGGGCGGGCAAGAGACCCAGTACTTC.